These 30 T cell receptor beta chains share one sample of origin, sequenced in a study of spatial heterogeneity in lung cancer. TCRdb re-called the 5' RACE reads with MiXCR, one entry per CDR3 protein. The table has tens of thousands of distinct CDR3 sequences, roughly 12% seen once; the top ten hold under 50%. Documented time point: sample taken at primary tumor resection. This sample comprised PBMCs, obtained at surgery. These TCRs come from a male donor with early-stage non-small cell lung cancer.

This clonotype was counted ten times or more. V and J are TRBV11-2 and TRBJ2-2; D gene unclear. The CDR3 spans 13 residues. CDR1 and CDR2 (germline): SGHAT, FQNNGV. V was cut by 5 bases and J by 5 bases, with 9 bases left in between. The CDR3 sequence: CASSPTITGELFF. Here the CDR3 DNA reads TGTGCCAGCAGCCCCACAATTACCGGGGAGCTGTTTTTT. Looking up the rest from reference TRBV11-2 and TRBJ2-2 gives the full variable domain: EAGVAQSPRYKIIEKRQSVAFWCNPISGHATLYWYQQILGQGPKLLIQFQNNGVVDDSQLPKDRFSAERLKGVDSTLKIQPAKLEDSAVYLCASSPTITGELFFGEGSRLTVL.

The chain combines TRBV6-2 or TRBV6-3 with TRBJ1-5; 7 nucleotides align to TRBD1. The germline gives CDR1 MNHEY, CDR2 SVGEGT. Trimming took 6 bases from V and 4 from J; bases not matched to a gene: 6. The length of the CDR3 is 14 residues. CDR3 loop: CASRWTGDNQPQHF. Written as DNA, the CDR3 is TGTGCCAGCAGATGGACAGGAGATAATCAGCCCCAGCATTTT.

The chain employs TRBV4-2 and TRBJ2-7; 11 positions agree with TRBD1. The germline V gene has CDR1 LGHNA and CDR2 YNFKEQ. V gave up 4 bases and J gave up 1 base; unmatched junction bases: 6. This CDR3 region has 16 residues. In nucleotides, the CDR3 is TGTGCCAGCAGCCCCAACAGGGACAGGGGGTCCTACGAGCAGTACTTC. Translated: CASSPNRDRGSYEQYF.

The chain uses TRBV20-1 and TRBJ1-1; D is perhaps TRBD1 (6 bases). The germline V gene encodes CDR1 DFQATT and CDR2 SNEGSKA (reference sequence). Between the trimmed V and J ends, which lost 2 bases and 4 bases, there was a span of 14 bases. The CDR3 totals 14 residues. The CDR3, as DNA: TGCAGTGCTAGAAAAGTCAGGGGAGGCACTGAAGCTTTCTTT. This sequence encodes CSARKVRGGTEAFF.

This clonotype was found a few times. This chain joins TRBV18 and TRBJ2-7, with 9 nucleotides matching TRBD1. J gave up 3 bases and V 3 bases, and 18 bases lay outside the gene matches. Per germline, CDR1 KGHSH and CDR2 LQKENI. This CDR3 region has 19 residues. The CDR3 nucleotides are TGTGCCAGCTCACCGGGCCACGGGCTGGGACAGGGTAATAGCTACGAGCAGTACTTC. Translating it yields CASSPGHGLGQGNSYEQYF.

The rearrangement links TRBV7-9 to TRBJ2-5, with 10 bases matching TRBD1. With 7 bases clipped from V and 1 base from J, the junction kept 15 bases outside the gene matches. This CDR3 has 18 residues. Germline V gene data show CDR1 as SEHNR and CDR2 as FQNEAQ (reference sequence). The CDR3 region is CASTYFLGTGDTQETQYF. For the CDR3, the DNA is TGTGCCAGCACCTATTTCCTCGGGACAGGGGACACCCAAGAGACCCAGTACTTC. The full variable domain, completed using reference TRBV7-9 and TRBJ2-5, is DTGVSQNPRHKITKRGQNVTFRCDPISEHNRLYWYRQTLGQGPEFLTYFQNEAQLEKSRLLSDRFSAERPKGSFSTLEIQRTEQGDSAMYLCASTYFLGTGDTQETQYFGPGTRLLVL.

The sample holds a few counts of this clonotype. The V and J genes are TRBV24-1 and TRBJ2-5, with TRBD1 matching 10 bases. The trim removed 7 bases at V and 2 bases at J, leaving 6 bases unmatched. Germline V gene lookup returns CDR1 KGHDR and CDR2 SFDVKD. This CDR3 comprises 15 residues. CDR3 in DNA: TGTGCCACCAGAGCCGGGACAGGGGTTCAAGAGACCCAGTACTTC. This sequence encodes CATRAGTGVQETQYF.

This clonotype has at least ten counts. The J gene is TRBJ2-1, the V gene TRBV5-1; TRBD1 agrees at 7 bases. Per germline, CDR1 SGHRS and CDR2 YFSETQ. With V trimmed by 0 bases and J by 4 bases, 4 bases remained unmatched. The CDR3 is 15 amino acids. CDR3 DNA sequence: TGCGCCAGCAGCTTGGGGACAGGCCTATACAATGAGCAGTTCTTC. Translation gives CASSLGTGLYNEQFF.

Many counts were recorded for this clonotype. The genes are TRBV12-3 or TRBV12-4 and TRBJ2-7; D not resolved. The germline V and J ends were trimmed by 5 bases and 0 bases, with 5 bases remaining between them. There are 12 residues in the CDR3. CDR3 in amino acids: CASSPHSYEQYF. The CDR3 nucleotides read TGTGCCAGCAGTCCTCACTCCTACGAGCAGTACTTC.

This clonotype was seen a few times. The CDR3 is CASSPSRVATTGELFF. CDR3 nucleotide sequence: TGCGCCAGCAGCCCGTCCAGAGTCGCGACGACCGGGGAGCTGTTTTTT. The chain couples TRBV5-1 to TRBJ2-2, with D uncertain. CDR3 size: 16 residues. From germline, CDR1 is SGHRS and CDR2 YFSETQ. V lost 4 bases and J 5 bases, leaving 18 bases between the germline ends. Full variable domain (remainder filled in from reference TRBV5-1 and TRBJ2-2): KAGVTQTPRYLIKTRGQQVTLSCSPISGHRSVSWYQQTPGQGLQFLFEYFSETQRNKGNFPGRFSGRQFSNSRSEMNVSTLELGDSALYLCASSPSRVATTGELFFGEGSRLTVL.

V and J are TRBV4-3 and TRBJ2-2; TRBD1 or TRBD2 may be the D gene (5 bases each). Per the germline V gene, CDR1 is LGHNA and CDR2 is YSLEER. V was trimmed by 0 bases and J by 4 bases, leaving 12 bases between them. The CDR3 extends over 16 amino acids. CDR3 sequence reads: CASSQEGVARTGELFF. The CDR3 DNA reads TGCGCCAGCAGCCAAGAAGGGGTAGCGCGCACCGGGGAGCTGTTTTTT.

Only a few counts were recorded for this clonotype. The J gene is TRBJ2-4, the V gene TRBV28; 8 bases are a match to TRBD1. The CDR3 has 15 amino acids. V lost 6 bases to trimming and J lost 7 bases; unmatched junction nucleotides: 11. Germline V CDR1 and CDR2: MDHEN, SYDVKM. CDR3 coding DNA: TGTGCCAGCAGCCCCCGGACAGGGAAATATAACATTCAGTACTTC. Its protein is CASSPRTGKYNIQYF.

This clonotype has only a few counts. The chain couples TRBV29-1 to TRBJ1-1, with TRBD1 as a possible D gene (5 bases). Germline V CDR1 and CDR2: SQVTM, ANQGSEA. CDR3 length equals 13 residues. The ends were cut back, 4 bases at V and 1 base at J, with 10 bases in the middle. CDR3 nucleotides: TGCAGCGTTGTAGGTGGGGGGAACACTGAAGCTTTCTTT. Translation gives CSVVGGGNTEAFF.

The rearrangement links TRBV7-2 to TRBJ2-1; the D gene is possibly TRBD2 (6 bases). This CDR3 is built from 13 residues. Trimming left V 4 bases short and J 7 bases short, with 11 bases between. CDR1 SGHTA and CDR2 FQGNSA come from the germline V gene. CDR3 in DNA: TGTGCCAGCAGCTCTTGGACTAAGAATGAGCAGTTCTTC. Translating gives CASSSWTKNEQFF.

This clonotype was seen only a few times. This chain links TRBV20-1 with TRBJ1-1, with TRBD1 identical over 8 bases. Trimming cost V 2 bases and J 1 base; bases outside gene matches: 3. The CDR3 is 14 amino acids. Germline CDR1 DFQATT, CDR2 SNEGSKA (reference sequence). The CDR3 nucleotides are TGCAGTGCTAGATCGGGACAGGCGAACACTGAAGCTTTCTTT. Translated, it gives CSARSGQANTEAFF.

The chain combines TRBV7-3 with TRBJ2-6; no clear D gene. Germline assignment: CDR1 SGHTA and CDR2 FQGTGA. V was pared by 5 bases and J by 0 bases, with 8 bases between. This CDR3 comprises 15 residues. The CDR3 loop is CASSARPSGANVLTF. In DNA form, the CDR3 reads TGTGCCAGCAGCGCTCGACCCTCTGGGGCCAACGTCCTGACTTTC.

The sample holds a few counts of this clonotype. The rearrangement links TRBV7-2 to TRBJ2-5, with D perhaps matching TRBD2 (5 bases). This CDR3 contains 11 residues. The V gene lost 5 bases and the J gene lost 7 bases, with 8 bases spanning the gap. From germline, CDR1 is SGHTA and CDR2 FQGNSA. The CDR3 DNA sequence: TGTGCCAGCAGCCCGGGGTTGACCCAGTACTTC. Protein: CASSPGLTQYF.

The chain is built from TRBV28 and TRBJ2-7, with D perhaps TRBD1 or TRBD2 (5 bases each). Germline CDR1 and CDR2: MDHEN and SYDVKM. The CDR3 runs 14 residues. V gave up 7 bases and J gave up 6 bases, with 19 bases separating them. CDR3: CASNQSGRPGEQYF. The CDR3 region has the DNA TGTGCCAGCAATCAGTCGGGGCGCCCCGGCGAGCAGTACTTC.

This clonotype was detected a few times. The rearrangement uses TRBV10-2 and TRBJ2-1, with 8 nucleotides matching TRBD1. Germline V gene lookup returns CDR1 WSHSY and CDR2 SAAADI. The CDR3 is 13 residues long. V shed 7 bases, J shed 4 bases, and the junction held 3 bases outside the gene matches. Written as DNA, the CDR3 is TGCGCCAGCACCGGACAGGGATACAATGAGCAGTTCTTC. Translation gives CASTGQGYNEQFF.

The chain recombines TRBV29-1 with TRBJ1-2; weak D call: TRBD1 (6 bases). The germline gives CDR1 SQVTM, CDR2 ANQGSEA. V was cut by 7 bases and J by 7 bases, with 19 bases left in between. CDR3 size: 13 residues. The CDR3 protein is CSALTGAKVGYTF. The CDR3 coding sequence is TGCAGCGCTCTGACAGGTGCGAAGGTTGGCTACACCTTC.

The chain recombines TRBV20-1 with TRBJ2-3; weak D call: TRBD2 (5 bases). This CDR3 has 15 residues. The germline CDR1 and CDR2 sequences are DFQATT and SNEGSKA (reference sequence). The ends were cut back, 2 bases at V and 4 bases at J, with 16 bases in the middle. The CDR3 is CSARNPRARADTQYF. The CDR3 DNA reads as TGCAGTGCTAGAAATCCCCGGGCGAGGGCAGATACGCAGTATTTT.

In its sample, this clonotype was seen many times. DNA of the CDR3: TGTGCCAGCAGTGAGACGGGACTAGCGGGAGTAGAGACCCAGTACTTC. It is translated as CASSETGLAGVETQYF. The rearrangement uses TRBV12-3 or TRBV12-4 and TRBJ2-5, with 14 bases aligning to TRBD2. This CDR3 comprises 16 residues. Trimming cost V 5 bases and J 4 bases; bases outside gene matches: 6.

This clonotype was detected only a few times. The chain employs TRBV20-1 and TRBJ2-7, with 11 bases lining up with TRBD1. CDR3 size: 13 residues. Trimming took 3 bases from V and 6 from J; bases not matched to a gene: 4. Germline lookup yields CDR1 DFQATT and CDR2 SNEGSKA (reference sequence). In DNA form, the CDR3 reads TGCAGTGCTAGGGGACAGGGGGTGGTCGAGCAGTACTTC. Its protein is CSARGQGVVEQYF.

This clonotype has at least ten counts. This chain connects TRBV27 to TRBJ2-3; 10 positions match TRBD2. Germline trimming cut 5 bases from V and 3 bases from J; bases unmatched to any gene: 2. This CDR3 is 14 amino acids long. Per the germline V gene, CDR1 is MNHEY and CDR2 is SMNVEV (reference sequence). CDR3 loop: CASSLGLATDTQYF. The CDR3 bases are TGTGCCAGCAGTCTGGGACTAGCGACAGATACGCAGTATTTT.

This clonotype has a handful of counts. V is TRBV6-2 or TRBV6-3 and J is TRBJ2-2, with 9 bases identical to TRBD1. The germline CDR1 and CDR2 sequences are MNHEY and SVGEGT. J was trimmed by 4 bases and V by 0 bases; bases with no gene match: 3. The CDR3 consists of 16 residues. CDR3 residues: CASSYSGTGLTGELFF. In nucleotides, the CDR3 is TGTGCCAGCAGTTACTCCGGGACAGGGCTCACCGGGGAGCTGTTTTTT.

The sample holds many counts of this clonotype. The genes are TRBV12-3 or TRBV12-4 and TRBJ2-7; D possibly corresponds to TRBD2 (5 bases). Trimming stripped 3 bases from V and 4 bases from J, with 7 bases between. The CDR3 runs to 12 residues. The CDR3 region has the DNA TGTGCCAGCAGTTTTTCGGGGTACGAGCAGTACTTC. Residues: CASSFSGYEQYF.

The chain is built from TRBV30 and TRBJ2-4; 8 bases are shared with TRBD2. From germline, CDR1 is GTSNPN and CDR2 SVGIG (reference sequence). This CDR3 contains 13 residues. Trimming removed 3 bases from V and 6 bases from J; junction bases left unmatched: 4. Here the CDR3 reads CAWRTGGVNIQYF. The CDR3 nucleotides are TGTGCCTGGAGGACGGGAGGGGTAAACATTCAGTACTTC.

The V gene is TRBV9, the J gene TRBJ1-1; no clear D. This CDR3 spans 15 amino acids. Between the trimmed V and J ends, which lost 4 bases and 5 bases, there was a span of 18 bases. CDR1 and CDR2 (germline): SGDLS, YYNGEE. CDR3 DNA sequence: TGTGCCAGCAGCCCCAGCGGAAACCGCGGGACTGAAGCTTTCTTT. Protein: CASSPSGNRGTEAFF.

This sequence joins TRBV27 and TRBJ2-3, with 14 nucleotides matching TRBD2. The junction had 6 bases not matched to a gene; V was cut back by 6 bases and J by 1 base. The CDR3 runs to 17 residues. Germline CDR1 and CDR2: MNHEY and SMNVEV (reference sequence). In DNA form, the CDR3 reads TGTGCCAGCAGCGGGACTAGCGGGAGTTTGGGCACAGATACGCAGTATTTT. Translation: CASSGTSGSLGTDTQYF.

V is TRBV7-6 and J is TRBJ2-1; 9 nucleotides agree with TRBD2. CDR1 SGHVS and CDR2 FNYEAQ come from the germline V gene. The CDR3 covers 15 residues. Trimming cost V 1 base and J 3 bases; bases outside gene matches: 1. Here the CDR3 reads CASSLGLADYNEQFF. DNA for the CDR3: TGTGCCAGCAGCTTAGGACTAGCGGACTACAATGAGCAGTTCTTC.